These T cell receptor beta chains were read from a single sample in a study of cytotoxic CD8 clonotypes in ibrutinib-treated CLL. Profiling relied on immunoSEQ multiplex PCR, and the TCRdb table lists in-frame clones only, not all of them. The data show some 150,000 clones, 75% to 85% seen once. This material consisted of PBMCs, taken after 12 months of ibrutinib treatment. The receptors originated from a human donor with chronic lymphocytic leukemia. The conserved cysteine and the conserved F or W are not part of the CDR3 here. The D gene is left open where the match is weak.

V gene: TRBV9; D gene: TRBD2; CDR3 protein: ASSVAGGPNNEQF
V gene: TRBV2; D gene: -; CDR3 protein: ASTEVSYEQY
V gene: TRBV9; D gene: TRBD2; CDR3 protein: ASSVGTSFYNEQF
V gene: TRBV7-2; D gene: TRBD2; CDR3 protein: ASSLVAGGEQY
V gene: TRBV7-2; D gene: -; CDR3 protein: ASSLGLQAGELF
V gene: TRBV11-3; D gene: TRBD1; CDR3 protein: ASSLGQGAGEQY
V gene: TRBV19; D gene: TRBD1; CDR3 protein: ASSIQGGFGYT
V gene: TRBV20-1; D gene: -; CDR3 protein: SARNPGGLY
V gene: TRBV7-9; D gene: -; CDR3 protein: ASSPKLGGVDTQY
V gene: TRBV19; D gene: -; CDR3 protein: ASSIEAFPYNEQF
V gene: TRBV23-1; D gene: -; CDR3 protein: ASSHPREAYEQY
V gene: TRBV2; D gene: -; CDR3 protein: ASSDARLALDTQY
V gene: TRBV18; D gene: TRBD1; CDR3 protein: ASSLRTGFPYEQY
V gene: TRBV27; D gene: TRBD1; CDR3 protein: ASSDEQGKNTEAF
V gene: TRBV11-2; D gene: -; CDR3 protein: ASSLREVDEAF
V gene: TRBV11-3; D gene: -; CDR3 protein: ASSLGLGRTRDQETQY
V gene: TRBV7-9; D gene: -; CDR3 protein: ASSLGVTGIRTDTQY
V gene: TRBV28; D gene: TRBD2; CDR3 protein: ASSLLVAGVDEQY
V gene: TRBV4-3; D gene: TRBD2; CDR3 protein: ASSQDTLAGIDYNEQF
V gene: TRBV2; D gene: TRBD2; CDR3 protein: ASSEWDSASGTYSYNEQF
V gene: TRBV25-1; D gene: -; CDR3 protein: ASRPDFPTGYT
V gene: TRBV15; D gene: -; CDR3 protein: ATSRVPTSQETQY
V gene: TRBV28; D gene: -; CDR3 protein: ASSPWTAYSYEQY
V gene: TRBV5-4; D gene: -; CDR3 protein: ASSAGGGGNNYGYT
V gene: TRBV7-8; D gene: -; CDR3 protein: ASSLERVSSTDTQY
V gene: TRBV11-2; D gene: TRBD2; CDR3 protein: ASSLTSGPQETQY
V gene: TRBV6-6; D gene: TRBD1; CDR3 protein: ASSKGQGAANEKLF
V gene: TRBV6-6; D gene: -; CDR3 protein: ASSYTDSLSYEQY
V gene: TRBV10-3; D gene: -; CDR3 protein: ASSEEVFRRTQY
V gene: TRBV5-6; D gene: -; CDR3 protein: ASSHTYEQY
V gene: TRBV28; D gene: TRBD1; CDR3 protein: ASSPTGGVGYEQY
V gene: TRBV7-8; D gene: -; CDR3 protein: ASSLTGFVETQY
V gene: TRBV19; D gene: -; CDR3 protein: ASTSVGAGGWNTDTQY
V gene: TRBV5-4; D gene: -; CDR3 protein: ASSPRWDTEAF
V gene: TRBV2; D gene: -; CDR3 protein: ASSFSYEQY
V gene: TRBV15; D gene: -; CDR3 protein: ATSRDGGDQIYEQY
V gene: TRBV11-2; D gene: -; CDR3 protein: ASSPTRFADTQY
V gene: TRBV5-1; D gene: TRBD1; CDR3 protein: ASSLSRGIENTIY
V gene: TRBV29-1; D gene: -; CDR3 protein: SVGQETAPYEQY
V gene: TRBV10-3; D gene: -; CDR3 protein: AISREGFNQPQH
V gene: TRBV7-2; D gene: TRBD1; CDR3 protein: ASSLQGASAF
V gene: TRBV7-2; D gene: -; CDR3 protein: ASSFSTQETQY
V gene: TRBV6-5; D gene: TRBD1; CDR3 protein: ASSYSRDRVWTEAF
V gene: TRBV5-4; D gene: TRBD1; CDR3 protein: ASSWDRGLGDAF
V gene: TRBV29-1; D gene: TRBD2; CDR3 protein: SVSLAGAETQY
V gene: TRBV19; D gene: TRBD1; CDR3 protein: ASSLGQGYEQY
V gene: TRBV15; D gene: TRBD1; CDR3 protein: ATSPQGATGNTIY
V gene: TRBV7-8; D gene: TRBD1; CDR3 protein: ASSLYGDRNEKLF
V gene: TRBV7-2; D gene: TRBD2; CDR3 protein: ASSSRTSGITDTQY
V gene: TRBV4-1; D gene: -; CDR3 protein: ASSQPLGFSGRDTGELF